This passage covers 7 T cell receptor beta chains from one sample sequenced in a study of graft-versus-host responses after intestinal transplantation. Intraepithelial lymphocytes and lamina propria lymphocytes were released through processing of graft tissue. Assay: immunoSEQ multiplex PCR; the TCRdb copy retains only in-frame clones and omits some. The profile shows around 5,200 clones, roughly three quarters of them singletons. Sequenced here: ileum tissue, sampled about 300 days after intestinal transplant. Source of these receptors: a human patient who received an intestinal transplant, so some T cells may come from the graft donor.

The rearrangement links TRBV7-9 to TRBJ1-1; D unresolved. This CDR3 comprises 14 residues. The germline gives CDR1 SEHNR, CDR2 FQNEAQ (reference sequence). V was shortened by 4 bases and J by 2 bases, with 11 bases between the two germline ends. This CDR3 is CASSSQGANTEAFF. The CDR3 DNA sequence: TGTGCCAGCAGCTCCCAAGGAGCTAACACTGAAGCTTTCTTT.

The chain has TRBV30 and TRBJ1-2, with 9 positions matching TRBD1. Losses at the gene ends were 2 bases for V and 8 bases for J; bases not matched to a gene: 0. Germline CDR1 GTSNPN, CDR2 SVGIG (reference sequence). The CDR3 loop spans 11 amino acids. The CDR3 reads CAWSTGGGYTF. The DNA of the CDR3 is TGTGCCTGGAGTACAGGGGGCGGCTACACCTTC.

The chain recombines TRBV7-2 with TRBJ2-7; D is unresolved. Germline V gene data show CDR1 as SGHTA and CDR2 as FQGNSA. The CDR3 runs to 12 residues. The V end was cut by 4 bases, the J end by 0 bases, with 4 bases between. In DNA form, the CDR3 reads TGTGCCAGCAGCTCACGCTCCTACGAGCAGTACTTC. It codes for CASSSRSYEQYF.

This clone has only a few counts. The V gene is TRBV4-1, the J gene TRBJ2-3, with 9 bases fitting TRBD1. CDR1 is MGHRA, CDR2 YSYEKL, per germline. The trim removed 0 bases at V and 5 bases at J, leaving 9 bases unmatched. The CDR3 covers 17 residues. Here the CDR3 DNA reads TGCGCCAGCAGCCAAGACCCCGGGACAGGGAGCTTAGATACGCAGTATTTT. Protein: CASSQDPGTGSLDTQYF.

CDR3 amino acids: CASSLEGQGYTF. Here the CDR3 DNA reads TGTGCCAGCAGCTTAGAGGGACAGGGCTACACCTTC. The chain couples TRBV7-2 to TRBJ1-2, with 7 bases identical to TRBD1. J gave up 8 bases and V 1 base, and 1 base lay outside the gene matches. CDR1 and CDR2 (germline): SGHTA, FQGNSA. The length of the CDR3 is 12 residues. The full variable domain, in which reference TRBV7-2 and TRBJ1-2 provide the parts outside the CDR3, is GAGVSQSPSNKVTEKGKDVELRCDPISGHTALYWYRQSLGQGLEFLIYFQGNSAPDKSGLPSDRFSAERTGGSVSTLTIQRTQQEDSAVYLCASSLEGQGYTFGSGTRLTVV.

The gene calls are TRBV4-1 and TRBJ2-1, with D possibly being TRBD2 (5 bases). CDR1 and CDR2 from the germline V gene are MGHRA and YSYEKL. V shed 0 bases and J shed 7 bases, with 10 bases lying between them. The CDR3 is 14 residues long. CDR3 DNA sequence: TGCGCCAGCAGCCAAGATTTTTCGGGGAATGAGCAGTTCTTC. It encodes CASSQDFSGNEQFF.

V gene TRBV10-1 combines with J gene TRBJ2-5, with D perhaps assigned TRBD1 or TRBD2 (5 bases each). Germline-derived CDR1 and CDR2 are WNHNN and SYGVQD (reference sequence). The CDR3 length is 14 residues. Trimming pared 4 bases from V and 5 bases from J, leaving 14 bases between. CDR3 sequence: CASSVGPGAETQYF. In nucleotides, the CDR3 is TGCGCCAGCAGTGTGGGACCCGGTGCGGAGACCCAGTACTTC.